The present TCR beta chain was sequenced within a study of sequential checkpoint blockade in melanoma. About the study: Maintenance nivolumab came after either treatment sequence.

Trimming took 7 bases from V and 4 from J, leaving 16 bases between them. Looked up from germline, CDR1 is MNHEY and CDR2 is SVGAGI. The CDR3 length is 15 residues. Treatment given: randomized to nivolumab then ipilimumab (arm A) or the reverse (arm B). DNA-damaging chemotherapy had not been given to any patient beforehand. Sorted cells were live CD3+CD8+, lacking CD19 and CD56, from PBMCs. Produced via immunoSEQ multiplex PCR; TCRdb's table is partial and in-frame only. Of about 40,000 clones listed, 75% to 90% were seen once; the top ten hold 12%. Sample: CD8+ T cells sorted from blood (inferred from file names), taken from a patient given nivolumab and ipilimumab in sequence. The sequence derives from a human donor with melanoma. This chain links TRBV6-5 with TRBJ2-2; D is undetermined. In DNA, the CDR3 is TGTGCCAGCACCATAACCCAAAGCCCCACCGGGGAGCTGTTTTTT. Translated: CASTITQSPTGELFF.